This T cell receptor (beta chain) appears in the sequencing data of a study of blood T cell repertoires in COVID-19. Trimming took 1 base from V and 10 from J; bases not matched to a gene: 2. The CDR3 contains 14 residues. Germline lookup yields CDR1 LGHDT and CDR2 YNNKEL (reference sequence). Source study methods: Amplification with reference gene primers provided the estimates of nucleated cell counts. TCRdb's table, derived via immunoSEQ multiplex PCR, lists solely in-frame clones and lacks some. The DNA was the basis for D and trimming; V, J and clone size are from that table. The sample has a few hundred thousand clones, under 90% seen once.

This receptor was obtained from a man aged 45-60 years with acute or convalescent COVID-19. The specimen sequenced was peripheral blood. The chain has TRBV3-1 (or the pseudogene TRBV3-2) and TRBJ2-1; 12 nucleotides match TRBD2. The CDR3 nucleotides read TGTGCCAGCAGCCAAGTCGGACTAGCGGGGGAGCAGTTCTTC. Its translation: CASSQVGLAGEQFF.